Below are 21 T cell receptor beta chains sequenced from a single sample in a study of CXCR3-negative and CXCR3-positive naive CD8 T cells. The TRB cDNA libraries were prepared by 5' RACE with UMI labels. TCRdb reanalyzed the 5' RACE reads, giving one entry per CDR3 protein sequence and no DNA. The table gives about 40,000 distinct CDR3 sequences; the top ten clones make up about 11% of it. The sequenced material came from memory CD8+ T cells from blood. These receptors were taken from a human donor in good health. Some clones in this sample may be carry-over from other donors' samples.

The chain employs TRBV12-3 or TRBV12-4 and TRBJ2-1; the TCRdb D gene call, TRBD1, has no DNA to confirm it. There are 15 residues in the CDR3. CDR3 amino acids: CASTVSGATYNEQFF.

Here the CDR3 reads CSARGDRRSFNYGYTF. The rearrangement uses TRBV20-1 and TRBJ1-2; TCRdb picks TRBD1, but there is no DNA to check that call. Germline V gives CDR1 DFQATT, CDR2 SNEGSKA (reference sequence). The CDR3 consists of 16 residues.

The J gene is TRBJ1-3, the V gene TRBV7-2. From germline, CDR1 is SGHTA and CDR2 FQGNSA. This CDR3 has 16 residues. The CDR3 region is CASSFEPTLSGNTIYF.

This chain joins TRBV29-1 and TRBJ2-7; TCRdb selects TRBD1, and the lack of DNA leaves this call unchecked. This CDR3 spans 11 amino acids. Germline values: CDR1 SQVTM, CDR2 ANQGSEA. The CDR3 spells CSVWTGNEQYF.

The rearrangement joins TRBV29-1 to TRBJ2-7. The CDR3 contains 12 residues. Germline assignment: CDR1 SQVTM and CDR2 ANQGSEA. The CDR3 sequence: CSATHRGYEQYF.

The chain combines TRBV10-3 with TRBJ2-7. The germline V gene has CDR1 ENHRY and CDR2 SYGVKD. The length of the CDR3 is 15 residues. The CDR3 protein is CAISDPETQSVEQYF.

The chain combines TRBV28 with TRBJ1-4; TCRdb proposes TRBD1, but this gene call is untestable without DNA. The length of the CDR3 is 17 residues. Germline V lookup: CDR1 MDHEN, CDR2 SYDVKM. This chain's CDR3 is CASSLGTGLSTNEKLFF.

J is TRBJ2-5 and V is TRBV6-4; TCRdb outputs TRBD1, but without DNA this stays unchecked. The CDR3 length is 13 residues. The germline V gene encodes CDR1 MRHNA and CDR2 SNTAGT. CDR3 protein: CASSDPPRGTQYF.

CDR3 in amino acids: CASSLGQGGNTEAFF. The rearrangement uses TRBV5-1 and TRBJ1-1; TCRdb reports TRBD1, a call that lacks DNA to check it against. CDR1 and CDR2 (germline): SGHRS, YFSETQ. The CDR3 runs to 15 residues.

The V gene is TRBV5-1, the J gene TRBJ2-2; the TCRdb D gene call, TRBD1, has no DNA to confirm it. Germline lookup yields CDR1 SGHRS and CDR2 YFSETQ. The CDR3 runs to 17 residues. The CDR3 here is CASKRLAATGEPGELFF.

The chain joins TRBV6-4 to TRBJ2-3; TCRdb indicates TRBD2, and absent DNA this call remains unverified. The CDR3 consists of 15 residues. Looked up from germline, CDR1 is MRHNA and CDR2 is SNTAGT. CDR3 protein: CARSALAGTTDTQYF.

This chain links TRBV3-2 with TRBJ2-3; the D call of TRBD2 rests on TCRdb alone, since no DNA is present to check it. TRBV3-2 is recorded as a pseudogene. The CDR3 extends over 13 amino acids. The CDR3 is CASSQERGGTQYF.

This chain joins TRBV7-2 and TRBJ2-7; TCRdb indicates TRBD1, and absent DNA this call remains unverified. CDR1 is SGHTA and CDR2 is FQGNSA in the germline V gene. CDR3 size: 15 residues. This CDR3 is CASSKDINNPYEQYF.

The V gene is TRBV7-9, the J gene TRBJ2-5; TCRdb's D call, TRBD2, is unchecked because there is no DNA. The germline V gene has CDR1 SEHNR and CDR2 FQNEAQ (reference sequence). This CDR3 comprises 15 residues. CDR3 sequence reads: CASGTSGRARETQYF.

The chain couples TRBV24-1 to TRBJ2-7; as DNA is missing, the TRBD1 call by TCRdb cannot be tested. Germline-derived CDR1 and CDR2 are KGHDR and SFDVKD. The length of the CDR3 is 13 residues. This chain's CDR3 is CATSTGEGYEQYF.

CDR3 sequence: CASSLLAGYEQYF. The chain carries TRBV28 and TRBJ2-7. The CDR3 loop spans 13 amino acids. The germline V gene has CDR1 MDHEN and CDR2 SYDVKM. Looking up the rest from reference TRBV28 and TRBJ2-7 gives the full variable domain: DVKVTQSSRYLVKRTGEKVFLECVQDMDHENMFWYRQDPGLGLRLIYFSYDVKMKEKGDIPEGYSVSREKKERFSLILESASTNQTSMYLCASSLLAGYEQYFGPGTRLTVT.

This chain joins TRBV3-1 and TRBJ1-2; TCRdb's D call of TRBD1 is untestable without DNA. Germline CDR1 and CDR2: LGHDT and YNNKEL (reference sequence). The CDR3 is 15 amino acids. CDR3 residues: CASSSRDRGNYGYTF.

The chain recombines TRBV7-2 with TRBJ1-6; TCRdb lists TRBD1, though no DNA is available to test this call. Germline lookup yields CDR1 SGHTA and CDR2 FQGNSA. This CDR3 region has 14 residues. The CDR3 sequence: CASSADSYNSPLHF.

The chain employs TRBV7-2 and TRBJ1-2; TCRdb indicates TRBD1, and absent DNA this call remains unverified. The CDR3 has 14 residues. The germline gives CDR1 SGHTA, CDR2 FQGNSA. The CDR3 sequence: CASSPTGTEYGYTF.

The V and J genes are TRBV6-4 and TRBJ2-1; absent DNA, TCRdb's TRBD2 call cannot be checked. Germline V gene data show CDR1 as MRHNA and CDR2 as SNTAGT. The CDR3 spans 17 residues. CDR3 residues: CASSDSRTSGGADEQFF.

The chain uses TRBV29-1 and TRBJ2-1; TCRdb designates TRBD2, a call that cannot be tested without DNA. The germline V gene has CDR1 SQVTM and CDR2 ANQGSEA. This CDR3 comprises 11 residues. The CDR3 region is CSVESAGEQFF.